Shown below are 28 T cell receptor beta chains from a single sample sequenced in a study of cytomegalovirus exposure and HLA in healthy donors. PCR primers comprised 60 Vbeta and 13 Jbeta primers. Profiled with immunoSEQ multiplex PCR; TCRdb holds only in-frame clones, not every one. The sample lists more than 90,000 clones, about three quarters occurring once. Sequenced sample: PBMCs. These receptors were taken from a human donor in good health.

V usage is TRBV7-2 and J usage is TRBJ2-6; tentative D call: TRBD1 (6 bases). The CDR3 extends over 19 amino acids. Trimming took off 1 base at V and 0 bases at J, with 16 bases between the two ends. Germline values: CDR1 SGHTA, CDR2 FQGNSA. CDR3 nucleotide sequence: TGTGCCAGCAGCTTAGTGAGGGGGTACGGCCTCTCTGGGGCCAACGTCCTGACTTTC. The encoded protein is CASSLVRGYGLSGANVLTF.

The CDR3 bases are TGTGCCCGATCCGGGACTAACTACCAAGAGACCCAGTACTTC. This sequence encodes CARSGTNYQETQYF. This sequence joins TRBV30 and TRBJ2-5; TRBD2 matches at 7 bases. V shed 8 bases and J 0 bases; nucleotides not matched to a gene: 9. Germline values: CDR1 GTSNPN, CDR2 SVGIG (reference sequence). The CDR3 has 14 residues.

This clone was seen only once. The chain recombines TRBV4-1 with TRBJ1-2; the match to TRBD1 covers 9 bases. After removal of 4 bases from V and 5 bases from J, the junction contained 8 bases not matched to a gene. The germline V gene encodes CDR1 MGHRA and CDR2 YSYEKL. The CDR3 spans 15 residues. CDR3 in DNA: TGCGCCAGCAGCCTAACAGGGGGCCTAATTTATGGCTACACCTTC. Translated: CASSLTGGLIYGYTF.

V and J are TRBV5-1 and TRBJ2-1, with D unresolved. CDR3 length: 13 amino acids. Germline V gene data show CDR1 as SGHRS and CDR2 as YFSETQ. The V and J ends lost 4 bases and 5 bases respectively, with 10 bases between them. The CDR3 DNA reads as TGCGCCAGCAGCCCCTTACAGAACAATGAGCAGTTCTTC. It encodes CASSPLQNNEQFF.

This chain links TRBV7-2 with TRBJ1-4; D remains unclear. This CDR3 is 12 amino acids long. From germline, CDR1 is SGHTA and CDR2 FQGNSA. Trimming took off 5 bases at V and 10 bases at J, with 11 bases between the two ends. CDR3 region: CASSADYGKLFF. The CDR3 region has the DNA TGTGCCAGCAGCGCGGACTACGGAAAACTGTTTTTT. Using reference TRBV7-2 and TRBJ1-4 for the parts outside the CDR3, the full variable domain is GAGVSQSPSNKVTEKGKDVELRCDPISGHTALYWYRQSLGQGLEFLIYFQGNSAPDKSGLPSDRFSAERTGGSVSTLTIQRTQQEDSAVYLCASSADYGKLFFGSGTQLSVL.

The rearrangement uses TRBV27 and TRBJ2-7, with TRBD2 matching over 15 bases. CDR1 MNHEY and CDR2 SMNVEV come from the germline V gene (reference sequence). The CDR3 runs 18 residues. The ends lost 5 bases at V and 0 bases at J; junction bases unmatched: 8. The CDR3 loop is CASSPGLAGGLSSYEQYF. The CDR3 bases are TGTGCCAGCAGTCCGGGACTAGCGGGGGGCCTAAGCTCCTACGAGCAGTACTTC.

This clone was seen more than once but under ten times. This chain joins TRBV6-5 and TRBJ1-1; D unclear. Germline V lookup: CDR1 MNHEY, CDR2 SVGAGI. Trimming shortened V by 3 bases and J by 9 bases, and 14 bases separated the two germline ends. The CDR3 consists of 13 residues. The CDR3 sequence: CASSYKLGRKAFF. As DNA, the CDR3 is TGTGCCAGCAGTTATAAGTTGGGCCGCAAAGCTTTCTTT.

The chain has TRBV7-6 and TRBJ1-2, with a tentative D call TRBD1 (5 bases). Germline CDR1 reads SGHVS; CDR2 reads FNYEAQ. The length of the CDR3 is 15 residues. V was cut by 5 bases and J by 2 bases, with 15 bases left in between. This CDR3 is CASSPGGVGNYGYTF. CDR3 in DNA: TGTGCCAGCAGCCCGGGGGGGGTGGGGAACTATGGCTACACCTTC.

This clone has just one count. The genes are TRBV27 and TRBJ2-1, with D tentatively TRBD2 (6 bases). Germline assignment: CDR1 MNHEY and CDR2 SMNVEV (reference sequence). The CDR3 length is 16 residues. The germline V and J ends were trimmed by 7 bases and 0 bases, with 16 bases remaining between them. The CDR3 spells CASKTGAALSYNEQFF. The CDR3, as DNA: TGTGCCAGCAAAACGGGAGCGGCGCTCTCCTACAATGAGCAGTTCTTC.

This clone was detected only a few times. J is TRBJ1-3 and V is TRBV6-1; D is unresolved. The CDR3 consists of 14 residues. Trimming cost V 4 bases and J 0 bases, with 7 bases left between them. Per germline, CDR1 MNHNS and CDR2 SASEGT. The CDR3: CASSGLNSGNTIYF. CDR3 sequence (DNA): TGTGCCAGCAGTGGGCTGAACTCTGGAAACACCATATATTTT.

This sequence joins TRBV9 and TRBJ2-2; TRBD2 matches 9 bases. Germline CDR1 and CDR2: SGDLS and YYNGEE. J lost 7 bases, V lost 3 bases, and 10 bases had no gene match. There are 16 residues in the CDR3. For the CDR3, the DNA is TGTGCCAGCAGCGAGGTGGCGGGAGGGCCGGGCGGGGAGCTGTTTTTT. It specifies CASSEVAGGPGGELFF. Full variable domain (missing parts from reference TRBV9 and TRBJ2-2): DSGVTQTPKHLITATGQRVTLRCSPRSGDLSVYWYQQSLDQGLQFLIQYYNGEERAKGNILERFSAQQFPDLHSELNLSSLELGDSALYFCASSEVAGGPGGELFFGEGSRLTVL.

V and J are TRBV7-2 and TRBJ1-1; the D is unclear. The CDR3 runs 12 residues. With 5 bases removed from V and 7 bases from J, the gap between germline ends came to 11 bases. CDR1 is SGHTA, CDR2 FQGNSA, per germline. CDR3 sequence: CASSPRDGEAFF. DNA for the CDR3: TGTGCCAGCAGCCCGCGCGATGGTGAAGCTTTCTTT.

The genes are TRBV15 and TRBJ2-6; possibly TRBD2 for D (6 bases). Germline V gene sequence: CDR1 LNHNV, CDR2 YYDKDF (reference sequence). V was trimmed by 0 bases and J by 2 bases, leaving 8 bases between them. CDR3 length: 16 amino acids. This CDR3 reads CATSRDRGTGANVLTF. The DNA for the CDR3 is TGTGCCACCAGCAGAGATCGGGGGACTGGGGCCAACGTCCTGACTTTC.

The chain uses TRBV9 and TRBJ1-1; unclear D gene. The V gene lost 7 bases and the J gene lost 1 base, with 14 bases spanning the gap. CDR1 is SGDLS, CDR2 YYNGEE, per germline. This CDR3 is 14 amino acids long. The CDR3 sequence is CASSPTQKNTEAFF. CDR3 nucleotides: TGTGCCAGCTCCCCTACACAGAAGAACACTGAAGCTTTCTTT.

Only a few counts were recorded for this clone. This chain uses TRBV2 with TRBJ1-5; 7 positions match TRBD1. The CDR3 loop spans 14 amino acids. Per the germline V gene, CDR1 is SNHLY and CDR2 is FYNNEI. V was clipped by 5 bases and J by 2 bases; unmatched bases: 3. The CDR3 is CASSTGVGNQPQHF. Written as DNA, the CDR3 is TGTGCCAGCAGTACAGGGGTTGGCAATCAGCCCCAGCATTTT.

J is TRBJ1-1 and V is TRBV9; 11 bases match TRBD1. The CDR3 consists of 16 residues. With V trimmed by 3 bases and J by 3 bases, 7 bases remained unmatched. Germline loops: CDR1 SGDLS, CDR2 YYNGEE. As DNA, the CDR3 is TGTGCCAGCAGCGAGGGACAGGGGGAGGGGGACACTGAAGCTTTCTTT. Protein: CASSEGQGEGDTEAFF.

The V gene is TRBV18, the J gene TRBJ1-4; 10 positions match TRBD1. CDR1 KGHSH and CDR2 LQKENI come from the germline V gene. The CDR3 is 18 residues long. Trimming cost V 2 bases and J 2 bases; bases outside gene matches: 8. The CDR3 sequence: CASSPTRQGALTNEKLFF. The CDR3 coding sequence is TGTGCCAGCTCACCAACGAGACAGGGGGCCCTGACTAATGAAAAACTGTTTTTT.

In DNA, the CDR3 is TGTGCCAGCAGCGATAGACTAGCGGGAGGTGTCTACGAGCAGTACTTC. As protein: CASSDRLAGGVYEQYF. This chain connects TRBV9 to TRBJ2-5; TRBD2 agrees at 13 bases. The DNA end is a closer match to TRBJ2-7, so the J assignment may be wrong. This CDR3 is 16 amino acids long. CDR1 is SGDLS, CDR2 YYNGEE, per germline.

CDR3 loop: CSAGVRTGELFF. DNA of the CDR3: TGCAGCGCCGGAGTAAGGACCGGGGAGCTGTTTTTT. This sequence joins TRBV29-1 and TRBJ2-2; D uncertain. Germline CDR1 SQVTM, CDR2 ANQGSEA. V was cut by 7 bases and J by 5 bases, with 11 bases left in between. The CDR3 is 12 residues long.

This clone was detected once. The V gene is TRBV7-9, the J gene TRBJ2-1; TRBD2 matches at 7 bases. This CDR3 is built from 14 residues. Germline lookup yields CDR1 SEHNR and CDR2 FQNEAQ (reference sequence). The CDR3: CGTGRGSSYNEQFF. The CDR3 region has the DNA TGTGGCACGGGGCGGGGGAGCTCCTACAATGAGCAGTTCTTC.

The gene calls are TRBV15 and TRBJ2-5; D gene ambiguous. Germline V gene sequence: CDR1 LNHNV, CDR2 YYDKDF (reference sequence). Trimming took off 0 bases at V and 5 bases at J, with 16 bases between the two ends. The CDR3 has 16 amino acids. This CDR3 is CATSRDQIGASETQYF. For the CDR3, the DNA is TGTGCCACCAGCAGAGACCAGATAGGAGCTTCGGAGACCCAGTACTTC.

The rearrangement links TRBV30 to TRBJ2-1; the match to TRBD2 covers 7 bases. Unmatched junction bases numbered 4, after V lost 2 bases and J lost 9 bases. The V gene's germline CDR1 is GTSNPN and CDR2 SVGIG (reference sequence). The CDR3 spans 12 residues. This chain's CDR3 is CAWSSTSAEQFF. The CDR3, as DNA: TGTGCCTGGAGTAGCACTAGCGCTGAGCAGTTCTTC.

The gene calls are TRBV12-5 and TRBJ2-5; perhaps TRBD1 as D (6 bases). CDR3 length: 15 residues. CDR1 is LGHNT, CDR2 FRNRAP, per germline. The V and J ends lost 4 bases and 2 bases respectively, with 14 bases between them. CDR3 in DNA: TGTGCTAGTGGTTCGGTCAGGGGTAGACAAGAGACCCAGTACTTC. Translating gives CASGSVRGRQETQYF.

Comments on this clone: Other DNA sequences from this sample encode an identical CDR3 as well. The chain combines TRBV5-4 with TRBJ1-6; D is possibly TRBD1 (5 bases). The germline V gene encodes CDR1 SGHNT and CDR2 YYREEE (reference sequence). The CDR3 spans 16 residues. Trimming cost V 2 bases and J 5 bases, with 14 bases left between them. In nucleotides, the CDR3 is TGTGCCAGCAGCTTCGGGCAGGGAGGAAATAATTCACCCCTCCACTTT. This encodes CASSFGQGGNNSPLHF.

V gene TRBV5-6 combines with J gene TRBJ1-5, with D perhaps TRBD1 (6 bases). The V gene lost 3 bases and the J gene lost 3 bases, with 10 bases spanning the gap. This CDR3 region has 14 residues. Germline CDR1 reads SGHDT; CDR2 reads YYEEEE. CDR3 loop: CASSSDSNNQPQHF. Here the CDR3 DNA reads TGTGCCAGCAGCTCGGACAGCAACAATCAGCCCCAGCATTTT.

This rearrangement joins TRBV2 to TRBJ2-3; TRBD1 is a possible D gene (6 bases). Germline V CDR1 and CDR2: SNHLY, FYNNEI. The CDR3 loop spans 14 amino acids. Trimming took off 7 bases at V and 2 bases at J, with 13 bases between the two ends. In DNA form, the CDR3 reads TGTGCCAGCACCAGAGGGGGTACCACAGATACGCAGTATTTT. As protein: CASTRGGTTDTQYF.

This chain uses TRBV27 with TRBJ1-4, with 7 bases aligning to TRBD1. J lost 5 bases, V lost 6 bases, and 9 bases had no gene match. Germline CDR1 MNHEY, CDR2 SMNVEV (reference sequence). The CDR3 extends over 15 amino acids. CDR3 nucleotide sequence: TGTGCCAGCAGCAGACAGGGAGTACTAAATGAAAAACTGTTTTTT. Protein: CASSRQGVLNEKLFF.

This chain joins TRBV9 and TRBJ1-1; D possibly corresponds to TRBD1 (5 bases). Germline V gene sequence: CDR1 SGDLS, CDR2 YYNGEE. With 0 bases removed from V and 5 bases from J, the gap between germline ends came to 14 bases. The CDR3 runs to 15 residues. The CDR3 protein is CASSVAPGGGTEAFF. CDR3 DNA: TGTGCCAGCAGCGTAGCTCCGGGGGGAGGGACTGAAGCTTTCTTT.